These 8 T cell receptor beta chains came from one sample sequenced in a study of blood T cells in healthy people across ages (dated by TCRdb to the mid-2010s). Library preparation employed 5' RACE. The sequencing machine was an Illumina HiSeq 2500. The second PCR ran for about 6 to 12 cycles and used a J-beta primer mix along with a sample-barcoded 5' primer. TCRdb redid the processing of the public reads, applying fastp at Q25 and MiXCR, and retained in-frame beta chains. Merged by CDR3 protein, the rows form single entries marked with the most common genes and DNA. Present in this sample are 900,000 to 950,000 distinct CDR3 sequences, 25% to 30% of which were seen just once. The ten largest clones represent more than 8.5% of the sample. The sample also formed part of further work on T cells of mothers and their children.

The specimen sequenced was blood. These receptors were obtained from a woman aged 35 to 49 in good health.

The chain is built from TRBV5-1 and TRBJ2-6; TRBD1 matches 9 bases. The germline V gene has CDR1 SGHRS and CDR2 YFSETQ. CDR3 size: 17 residues. The trim removed 1 base at V and 4 bases at J, leaving 6 bases unmatched. The CDR3 bases are TGCGCCAGCAGCTTGAGCGGGACAGGGTTCGGGGCCAACGTCCTGACTTTC. Translated: CASSLSGTGFGANVLTF.

The chain joins TRBV9 to TRBJ2-4, with D perhaps matching TRBD1 (6 bases). V was trimmed by 1 base and J by 8 bases, leaving 19 bases between them. CDR3 size: 16 residues. Germline CDR1 reads SGDLS; CDR2 reads YYNGEE. Here the CDR3 DNA reads TGTGCCAGCAGCGTAAATAGCGTGGGGGCCTTAGACATTCAGTACTTC. Amino acids: CASSVNSVGALDIQYF.

This sequence joins TRBV5-6 and TRBJ2-5; possible D gene TRBD1, 5 bases. Germline V gene lookup returns CDR1 SGHDT and CDR2 YYEEEE. Trimming took 0 bases from V and 1 from J, leaving 10 bases between them. This CDR3 contains 15 residues. The CDR3 DNA follows: TGTGCCAGCAGCTTGGCCGGGCAGGGCCAAGAGACCCAGTACTTC. As protein: CASSLAGQGQETQYF.

This clonotype has only one observation. An end of the junction differs from the germline gene, which may be a read error. The chain employs TRBV5-1 and TRBJ2-1; 10 bases align to TRBD1. Germline loops: CDR1 SGHRS, CDR2 YFSETQ. The CDR3 covers 18 residues. DNA of the CDR3: TGCGCCAGCAGCTTGGCCAACGCCGGGACAGGGGCATACAATGGGCAGTTCTTC. Translating gives CASSLANAGTGAYNGQFF.

The chain carries TRBV20-1 and TRBJ2-7; D remains ambiguous. Germline values: CDR1 DFQATT, CDR2 SNEGSKA (reference sequence). Trimming left V 1 base short and J 2 bases short, with 12 bases between. The CDR3 consists of 14 residues. As DNA, the CDR3 is TGCAGTGCTAGAGGGCTGGGGTCAGCCTACGAGCAGTACTTC. The encoded protein is CSARGLGSAYEQYF.

As to this clonotype: A clone one base away is much larger, so this may be a read error. The chain couples TRBV20-1 to TRBJ1-6, with D possibly TRBD1 on 6 matching bases. This CDR3 region has 13 residues. Germline V gives CDR1 DFQATT, CDR2 SNEGSKA (reference sequence). The CDR3 spells CSARTQGIAPFHF. Written as DNA, the CDR3 is TGCAGTGCTAGGACACAGGGTATAGCACCCTTCCACTTT.

V gene TRBV7-3 combines with J gene TRBJ2-1; D may be TRBD1 (6 bases). Per the germline V gene, CDR1 is SGHTA and CDR2 is FQGTGA. Between the trimmed V and J ends, which lost 5 bases and 0 bases, there was a span of 11 bases. The CDR3 is 15 residues long. CDR3 nucleotide sequence: TGTGCCAGCAGCCAGGGGTGGAGCTCCTACAATGAGCAGTTCTTC. It specifies CASSQGWSSYNEQFF.

This clonotype showed up many times. The chain employs TRBV5-1 and TRBJ2-1; D is unclear. This CDR3 spans 11 amino acids. Between the trimmed V and J ends, which lost 3 bases and 6 bases, there was a span of 4 bases. Germline V gene data show CDR1 as SGHRS and CDR2 as YFSETQ. The CDR3 spells CASSSGNEQFF. The CDR3 DNA is TGCGCCAGCAGCTCCGGCAATGAGCAGTTCTTC.